A selection of T cell receptor beta chains follows, all from one sample in a study of T cell responses to AZD1222 COVID-19 vaccine. The data were produced by immunoSEQ multiplex PCR, yet TCRdb's version contains in-frame clones alone and is incomplete. The sample lists around 140,000 clones; more than 85% were seen once. The specimen comprised peripheral blood, sampled 28 days after the second AZD1222 dose. Every receptor here comes from an adult who received the AZD1222 COVID-19 vaccine. The CDR3 runs from the conserved cysteine through the conserved F or W. D genes are given only for firm matches. Some rows mark clone size as missing; the rest say once, few, many or name a class of expanded clone.

J	size	V	D	CDR3	DNA
TRBJ2-7	NA	TRBV4-3	TRBD1	CASSQDRGRYEQYF	TGCGCCAGCAGCCAAGACAGGGGGCGGTACGAGCAGTACTTC
TRBJ1-2	NA	TRBV28	NA	CASSTDYGYTF	TGTGCCAGCAGCACGGACTATGGCTACACCTTC
TRBJ2-2	NA	TRBV7-9	TRBD2	CASSPGLGDTGELFF	TGTGCCAGCAGCCCTGGACTAGGGGACACCGGGGAGCTGTTTTTT
TRBJ2-2	once	TRBV7-9	NA	CASSTGTTNTGELFF	TGTGCCAGCAGCACCGGGACGACGAACACCGGGGAGCTGTTTTTT
TRBJ1-3	once	TRBV6-2/TRBV6-3	NA	CASSYSTAGRNTIYF	TGTGCCAGCAGTTACTCAACGGCCGGCAGAAACACCATATATTTT
TRBJ2-2	NA	TRBV6-5	NA	CASSLFPGELFF	TGTGCCAGCAGCCTTTTCCCCGGGGAGCTGTTTTTT
TRBJ1-2	NA	TRBV19	NA	CASSIQGRGYTF	TGTGCCAGTAGTATTCAGGGTAGGGGCTACACCTTC
TRBJ1-2	NA	TRBV28	NA	CASRTSGYAYGYTF	TGTGCCAGCAGAACTTCGGGGTACGCCTATGGCTACACCTTC
TRBJ2-1	NA	TRBV28	NA	CASSLGGSSYNEQFF	TGTGCCAGCAGTCTTGGGGGGAGCTCCTACAATGAGCAGTTCTTC
TRBJ2-2	NA	TRBV2	NA	CASAEDRMGTGELFF	TGTGCCAGCGCCGAGGACAGAATGGGAACCGGGGAGCTGTTTTTT
TRBJ1-3	NA	TRBV19	NA	CASSITFSGNTIYF	TGTGCCAGTAGTATCACCTTCTCTGGAAACACCATATATTTT
TRBJ1-2	NA	TRBV19	TRBD1	CASSMGTGLYGYTF	TGTGCCAGTAGTATGGGGACAGGTCTCTATGGCTACACCTTC
TRBJ1-5	once	TRBV19	TRBD1	CASSIQDRAFNQPQHF	TGTGCCAGTAGTATACAGGACAGGGCGTTTAATCAGCCCCAGCATTTT
TRBJ2-1	NA	TRBV7-2	NA	CASTKGYEQFF	TGTGCCAGCACGAAGGGGTATGAGCAGTTCTTC
TRBJ1-2	NA	TRBV15	NA	CATSRDTDYGYTF	TGTGCCACCAGCCGCGACACGGACTATGGCTACACCTTC
TRBJ2-7	NA	TRBV6-5	NA	CASSTAVEQYF	TGTGCCAGCAGTACGGCGGTCGAGCAGTACTTC
TRBJ1-4	few	TRBV7-9	NA	CASRSTGWTDEKLFF	TGTGCCAGCAGATCCACCGGGTGGACAGATGAAAAACTGTTTTTT
TRBJ2-7	NA	TRBV5-4	NA	CASSLGMKASYEQYF	TGTGCCAGCAGCTTGGGAATGAAAGCGTCCTACGAGCAGTACTTC
TRBJ1-1	few	TRBV9	NA	CASSVDSRANTEAFF	TGTGCCAGCAGCGTAGATTCCAGGGCGAACACTGAAGCTTTCTTT
TRBJ2-2	once	TRBV13	NA	CASSLAGLTGELFF	TGTGCCAGCAGCTTAGCAGGGTTGACCGGGGAGCTGTTTTTT
TRBJ2-5	NA	TRBV4-1	TRBD2	CASSPTSGSQETQYF	TGCGCCAGCAGCCCGACTAGCGGGAGCCAAGAGACCCAGTACTTC
TRBJ1-1	NA	TRBV7-9	NA	CASSPDSTEAFF	TGTGCCAGCAGCCCTGACAGTACTGAAGCTTTCTTT